This TCR beta chain was recorded in a study of blood T cell repertoires in COVID-19. This clone was observed once. The protocol was immunoSEQ multiplex PCR, while the TCRdb copy is restricted to in-frame clones and leaves out a portion. Of tens of thousands of clones listed, about 91% are singletons. Trimming took 1 base from V and 3 from J, leaving 21 bases between them. The CDR3 length is 18 residues. The V gene's germline CDR1 is MDHEN and CDR2 SYDVKM. J is TRBJ1-1 and V is TRBV28; D might be TRBD1 (5 bases). The TCR was taken from a human donor with active COVID-19. The donor label of this sample is uncertain. The sequencing sample was made of peripheral blood. The CDR3 spells CASSLSPSQGLADTEAFF. The CDR3 DNA reads as TGTGCCAGCAGTTTATCCCCATCCCAGGGCCTAGCGGACACTGAAGCTTTCTTT.